This TCR beta chain was captured by sequencing in a study of CD8+CD57+ T cells in acquired aplastic anemia. Study-level information: Recorded DNA amounts for sorted CD4+ and CD8+ cells had an average of 3.2 ug. Study-wide findings and caveats: Between patients and controls, over 25 CD8+ CDR3 sequences were found in common.

Only patients with CD8+CD57+ cell expansion on flow cytometry were chosen for sequencing. Every one of the patients had aplastic anemia (severe, acquired). V shed 0 bases and J shed 1 base, with 7 bases lying between them. CDR1 DFQATT and CDR2 SNEGSKA come from the germline V gene (reference sequence). CDR3 length equals 15 residues. This clonotype appeared many times. Its matching antigen is unknown. Genomic DNA acted as the template from which TCR beta VDJ combination and CDR3 sequence profiling were carried out. TCRdb itself ran the reads through MiXCR, one entry per CDR3 protein. The sample consists of some 150,000 distinct CDR3 sequences, over 50% of them appearing once.

V and J are TRBV20-1 and TRBJ2-6; D uncertain. The TCR sequence derives from a human donor with aplastic anemia. Sequencing was performed on sorted CD4+, CD8+, or CD8+CD57+ T cells (not recorded which) from PBMCs. The CDR3 sequence: CSARDGLSGANVLTF. The CDR3 region has the DNA TGCAGTGCTAGAGATGGGTTATCTGGGGCCAACGTCCTGACTTTC.